This T cell receptor beta chain is drawn from a study of cytomegalovirus exposure and HLA in healthy donors. General observations from the study: The study flagged some 170 TCR beta chains as cytomegalovirus-associated. One later analysis, an examination of the 120 or so validation repertoires, found that first-cohort TCR clusters tended to co-occur in them. Most TCRs appeared rarely, but some public TCRs recurred in many donors.

The CDR3 spans 14 residues. V gave up 3 bases and J gave up 4 bases, with 10 bases separating them. CDR1 is SNHLY, CDR2 FYNNEI, per germline. Comment on this clone: The antigen is unknown.

Sequenced by immunoSEQ multiplex PCR; TCRdb stores in-frame clones only, minus some. The repertoire holds about 170,000 clones, with 86% as singletons. Sequencing input: PBMCs. The receptor was isolated from a man between 18 and 35 years old in good health and CMV-seropositive. This sequence joins TRBV2 and TRBJ2-1; D ambiguous. DNA of the CDR3: TGTGCCAGCAGTGATGAGAGCACGTACAATGAGCAGTTCTTC. Its protein is CASSDESTYNEQFF.